The rows below give T cell receptor beta chains drawn from one sample of a study of Graves' ophthalmopathy and Graves' hyperthyroidism. TCRdb passed the multiplex PCR reads through MiXCR, listing each CDR3 protein once. The table shows 400,000 or so distinct CDR3 sequences, with approximately 18% occurring only once. The sequenced sample was peripheral blood. These TCRs come from an adult woman with stable Graves' hyperthyroidism. CDR3s include the opening cysteine and the closing phenylalanine or tryptophan. The D gene is left open where the match is weak. Only some rows state a clone size, as once, few, many or a class for expanded clones.

V,J,length,size,D,CDR3,DNA
TRBV6-2/TRBV6-3,TRBJ1-5,18,many,TRBD1,CASSYRGQALFGNQPQHF,TGTGCCAGCAGTTACCGGGGACAGGCACTTTTCGGCAATCAGCCCCAGCATTTT
TRBV28,TRBJ2-2,18,many,TRBD2,CASSLGLAARTNTGELFF,TGTGCCAGCAGTTTGGGACTAGCGGCACGAACGAACACCGGGGAGCTGTTTTTT
TRBV2,TRBJ1-2,14,many,.,CASSRHDGNYGYTF,TGTGCCAGCAGTCGTCATGACGGAAACTATGGCTACACCTTC
TRBV12-3/TRBV12-4,TRBJ2-2,14,many,.,CASSFSSNTGELFF,TGTGCCAGCAGTTTTTCCTCTAACACCGGGGAGCTGTTTTTT
TRBV6-5,TRBJ1-5,16,many,TRBD1,CASGEPGQGAFQPQHF,TGTGCCAGTGGCGAGCCGGGACAGGGGGCATTTCAGCCCCAGCATTTT
TRBV20-1,TRBJ2-7,11,medium-sized,TRBD2,CSAGGRYEQYF,TGCAGTGCTGGCGGGAGGTACGAGCAGTACTTC
TRBV10-3,TRBJ2-7,14,many,.,CAILGPGLAGEQYF,TGTGCCATACTCGGGCCGGGCCTCGCGGGGGAGCAGTACTTC
TRBV12-3/TRBV12-4,TRBJ2-2,17,.,TRBD1,CASSPEAGTVITGEPFF,TGTGCCAGCAGTCCCGAAGCCGGGACAGTCATCACCGGGGAGCCGTTTTTT
TRBV7-8,TRBJ1-2,13,many,.,CASSSAVSLGYTF,TGTGCCAGCAGCTCCGCCGTATCCCTTGGCTACACCTTC
TRBV12-3/TRBV12-4,TRBJ1-1,14,many,TRBD1,CASRPQGAWTEAFF,TGTGCCAGCAGGCCACAGGGGGCTTGGACTGAAGCTTTCTTT
TRBV7-9,TRBJ2-7,15,many,.,CASSLDGSKSWEQYF,TGTGCCAGCAGCTTAGATGGGAGTAAAAGTTGGGAGCAGTACTTC
TRBV7-6,TRBJ2-7,20,few,.,CASSLARSLKHRLGVYEQYF,TGTGCCAGCAGCTTAGCCAGGTCTCTCAAACACCGACTAGGGGTATACGAGCAGTACTTC
TRBV7-9,TRBJ2-5,11,many,.,CASSLGQDQYF,TGTGCCAGCAGCTTAGGTCAGGACCAGTACTTC
TRBV28,TRBJ2-5,14,many,.,CASSFQGPRETQYF,TGTGCCAGCAGTTTTCAGGGGCCGCGGGAGACCCAGTACTTC
TRBV12-3/TRBV12-4,TRBJ1-3,15,.,.,CASRGGLNAGNTIYF,TGTGCCAGCAGGGGGGGACTCAACGCTGGAAACACCATATATTTT
TRBV10-3,TRBJ2-7,16,many,.,CATGPLGGRGIGEQYF,TGTGCCACGGGCCCCCTCGGAGGGAGAGGGATCGGCGAGCAGTACTTC
TRBV12-3/TRBV12-4,TRBJ1-2,16,many,TRBD1,CASSFLRMDRVYGYTF,TGTGCCAGCAGTTTTTTGAGGATGGACAGGGTATATGGCTACACCTTC
TRBV28,TRBJ2-7,11,.,.,CASSFLIEQYF,TGTGCCAGCAGCTTCTTGATCGAGCAGTACTTC
TRBV29-1,TRBJ2-6,17,many,TRBD1,CSVARDRGSSGANVLTF,TGCAGCGTTGCCCGGGACAGGGGATCATCTGGGGCCAACGTCCTGACTTTC
TRBV19,TRBJ2-7,18,.,.,CASSSPHRGRGDSYEQYF,TGTGCCAGTAGTAGCCCACACCGAGGCAGGGGCGACTCCTACGAGCAGTACTTC
TRBV6-1,TRBJ2-4,15,.,.,CASSPTSGVKNIQYF,TGTGCCAGCAGCCCCACTAGTGGAGTCAAAAACATTCAGTACTTC
TRBV12-3/TRBV12-4,TRBJ1-6,14,few,.,CASSTGTSNSHLHF,TGTGCCAGCAGCACCGGGACATCTAATTCACACCTCCACTTT
TRBV6-4,TRBJ2-2,14,many,TRBD2,CASSSGEDTGELFF,TGTGCCAGCAGCAGCGGGGAGGACACCGGGGAGCTGTTTTTT
TRBV29-1,TRBJ1-2,14,many,TRBD1,CSVHRQGEVYGYTF,TGCAGCGTTCATAGACAGGGAGAGGTCTATGGCTACACCTTC
TRBV28,TRBJ2-6,15,many,TRBD1,CASSSDRAGANVLTF,TGTGCCAGCAGTAGTGACAGGGCTGGGGCCAACGTCCTGACTTTC
TRBV18,TRBJ1-3,13,many,.,CASSPPVGNTIYF,TGTGCCAGCTCACCACCGGTCGGAAACACCATATATTTT
TRBV12-3/TRBV12-4,TRBJ2-5,14,.,.,CASSLFSSKETQYF,TGTGCCAGCAGTTTATTTTCTAGCAAAGAGACCCAGTACTTC
TRBV18,TRBJ1-2,14,many,.,CASSPAASFYGYTF,TGTGCCAGCTCACCAGCGGCATCCTTCTATGGCTACACCTTC
TRBV6-1,TRBJ1-2,14,.,TRBD1,CASRDRYLNYGYTF,TGTGCCAGCCGGGACAGGTACCTGAACTATGGCTACACCTTC
TRBV30,TRBJ2-2,14,many,.,CAWNMRANTGELFF,TGTGCCTGGAATATGAGGGCGAACACCGGGGAGCTGTTTTTT
TRBV15,TRBJ1-2,14,.,.,CATSRQGRPYGYTF,TGTGCCACCAGCAGGCAGGGGCGGCCCTATGGCTACACCTTC
TRBV28,TRBJ2-7,14,many,.,CASSTNRAAYEQYF,TGTGCCAGCAGTACAAACAGGGCTGCCTACGAGCAGTACTTC
TRBV28,TRBJ2-3,15,few,TRBD2,CASSSLAENTDTQYF,TGTGCCAGCAGTTCGCTAGCGGAAAACACAGATACGCAGTATTTT
TRBV19,TRBJ1-2,14,many,.,CASTPPGFSYGYTF,TGTGCCAGTACCCCACCCGGGTTTTCCTATGGCTACACCTTC
TRBV28,TRBJ2-7,14,many,.,CASLPGDRLYEQYF,TGTGCCAGCCTCCCGGGGGACCGACTATACGAGCAGTACTTC
TRBV20-1,TRBJ2-7,13,many,.,CSACPMSSYEQYF,TGCAGTGCCTGTCCTATGAGCTCCTACGAGCAGTACTTC
TRBV20-1,TRBJ2-7,12,many,.,CSAERLAYEQYF,TGCAGTGCGGAGCGTTTAGCCTACGAGCAGTACTTC
TRBV30,TRBJ1-1,8,many,.,CAWVEAFF,TGTGCCTGGGTTGAAGCTTTCTTT
TRBV27,TRBJ2-5,13,.,.,CASSFDRSGTQYF,TGTGCCAGCAGTTTCGACAGGTCAGGGACCCAGTACTTC
TRBV6-1,TRBJ1-3,17,few,.,CASRGSGRADSGNTIYF,TGTGCCAGCAGGGGATCCGGGCGGGCAGACTCTGGAAACACCATATATTTT
TRBV6-2/TRBV6-3,TRBJ2-7,19,.,TRBD2,CASNTNPGLAGSSSYEQYF,TGTGCCAGCAATACCAACCCGGGACTAGCGGGGTCCAGCTCCTACGAGCAGTACTTC
TRBV2,TRBJ2-7,15,many,TRBD2,CASSVILAGVSEQYF,TGTGCCAGCAGTGTCATACTAGCGGGAGTTAGTGAGCAGTACTTC
TRBV20-1,TRBJ1-1,14,.,TRBD1,CSAMSGTGGTEAFF,TGCAGTGCTATGTCCGGGACAGGGGGGACTGAAGCTTTCTTT
TRBV12-3/TRBV12-4,TRBJ2-7,14,many,.,CASSGQGGLGEQYF,TGTGCCAGCAGTGGTCAGGGAGGTCTGGGCGAGCAGTACTTC
TRBV29-1,TRBJ2-5,15,many,.,CSVLGSGRGQETQYF,TGCAGCGTCCTCGGGTCAGGGAGGGGGCAAGAGACCCAGTACTTC
TRBV19,TRBJ2-7,14,many,.,CASRSAGKSYEQYF,TGTGCCAGTAGATCGGCAGGGAAGTCCTACGAGCAGTACTTC
TRBV7-3,TRBJ2-7,13,many,TRBD2,CASSSTSGGEQYF,TGTGCCAGCAGCAGTACTAGCGGTGGCGAGCAGTACTTC
TRBV28,TRBJ2-7,19,.,.,CASSLLRCGGGGSSHERYF,TGTGCCAGCAGTTTATTAAGGTGCGGGGGCGGCGGGAGTAGTCACGAGCGGTACTTC
TRBV15,TRBJ1-2,11,.,.,CHWEWGDGYTF,TGTCACTGGGAGTGGGGAGATGGCTACACCTTC
TRBV18,TRBJ2-7,14,.,.,CASSPPTASYEQYF,TGTGCCAGCTCACCACCGACAGCCTCCTACGAGCAGTACTTC
TRBV20-1,TRBJ1-2,12,many,.,CSAPQAQWGYTF,TGCAGTGCTCCCCAGGCTCAATGGGGCTACACCTTC
TRBV20-1,TRBJ2-7,14,many,TRBD1,CSARTGGSSYEQYF,TGCAGTGCCCGAACAGGGGGTAGCTCCTACGAGCAGTACTTC
TRBV28,TRBJ1-5,15,many,.,CASSLPGEGFQPQHF,TGTGCCAGCAGTCTCCCGGGTGAGGGGTTTCAGCCCCAGCATTTT
TRBV3-1,TRBJ2-7,16,few,.,CASSQVDWQGSAEQYF,TGTGCCAGCAGCCAAGTAGACTGGCAGGGTTCAGCCGAGCAGTACTTC
TRBV6-1,TRBJ1-3,13,.,.,CASSTDSVITIYF,TGTGCCAGCAGTACAGACTCTGTAATCACCATATATTTT